The 22 T cell receptor beta chains in this list originate from one sample, sequenced in a study of blood T cells in healthy people across ages. Through a sample-barcoded 5' primer and a J-beta primer mix, a second PCR was run for roughly 6 to 11 cycles. TCRdb called the 5' RACE reads again in MiXCR, with one record for every CDR3 protein. The sample holds roughly 1.4 million distinct CDR3 sequences; 45% to 70% are singletons and the top ten take 5% to 7%. Specimen: blood. Every receptor here comes from a man younger than 35 in good health.

This clonotype was counted between two and nine times. The J gene is TRBJ2-4, the V gene TRBV15; 12 bases fit TRBD2. Near its end, the DNA agrees better with TRBJ2-5, so the J call may be wrong. The CDR3 sequence is 15 residues long. Germline assignment: CDR1 LNHNV and CDR2 YYDKDF (reference sequence). The CDR3 coding sequence is TGTGCCACCAGCATTAGACTAGCGGGAGCAGAGACCCAGTACTTC. Its translation: CATSIRLAGAETQYF.

This clonotype has more than one count but fewer than ten. J is TRBJ1-2 and V is TRBV20-1; D is possibly TRBD1 (5 bases). This CDR3 spans 15 amino acids. CDR1 and CDR2 (germline): DFQATT, SNEGSKA (reference sequence). V lost 6 bases to trimming and J lost 1 base, with 18 bases between them. The CDR3 coding sequence is TGCAGTGCCAACCCATTGTGGGGGGTTAACTATGGCTACACCTTC. Protein sequence: CSANPLWGVNYGYTF.

This rearrangement joins TRBV20-1 to TRBJ2-5, with TRBD2 identical over 14 bases. There are 14 residues in the CDR3. Germline CDR1 is DFQATT and CDR2 is SNEGSKA (reference sequence). Germline trimming cut 7 bases from V and 5 bases from J; bases unmatched to any gene: 6. CDR3 sequence (DNA): TGCAGTGTTGGGACTAGCGGGAGCTTGGAGACCCAGTACTTC. It is translated as CSVGTSGSLETQYF.

The chain carries TRBV21-1 and TRBJ2-4; TRBD1 is taken as the D call from the table, unchecked against the DNA. The DNA end favors TRBJ2-7, so the J call may be wrong. TRBV21-1 is reported as a pseudogene. The CDR3 has 14 amino acids. CDR3 region: CASSKSEDSNEQYF. The CDR3 nucleotides are TGTGCCAGCAGCAAAAGTGAGGACAGCAACGAGCAGTACTTC.

The rearrangement uses TRBV9 and TRBJ2-7; possible D gene TRBD2, 6 bases. The germline V gene encodes CDR1 SGDLS and CDR2 YYNGEE. The CDR3 is made up of 15 amino acids. The germline V and J ends were trimmed by 4 bases and 1 base, with 15 bases remaining between them. The CDR3 sequence is CASSTSGLGSYEQYF. The DNA of the CDR3 is TGTGCCAGCAGCACCAGCGGGCTGGGATCCTACGAGCAGTACTTC.

The rearrangement joins TRBV3-1 to TRBJ2-1; TRBD1 matches 7 bases. The CDR3 totals 13 residues. Germline V lookup: CDR1 LGHDT, CDR2 YNNKEL (reference sequence). V dropped 5 bases and J dropped 9; count of bases not matched to a gene: 7. CDR3 DNA sequence: TGTGCCAGCAGCGACGACAGGGTGGGTGAGCAGTTCTTC. Translated, it gives CASSDDRVGEQFF.

The chain combines TRBV14 with TRBJ1-2; TRBD1 is a possible D gene (5 bases). The CDR3 is made up of 14 amino acids. Germline CDR1 and CDR2: SGHDN and FVKESK. V was shortened by 3 bases and J by 4 bases, with 12 bases between the two germline ends. The chain's CDR3 is CASSQRGVPYGYTF. In DNA form, the CDR3 reads TGTGCCAGCAGCCAGCGGGGGGTCCCCTATGGCTACACCTTC.

This clonotype was seen a few times. The V call is TRBV11-2, the J call TRBJ2-7; the match to TRBD2 covers 12 bases. J lost 5 bases, V lost 6 bases, and 5 bases had no gene match. CDR1 and CDR2 (germline): SGHAT, FQNNGV. The CDR3 length is 14 residues. The CDR3 loop is CASRTSGRYHEQYF. In nucleotides, the CDR3 is TGTGCCAGCAGGACTAGCGGGAGATATCACGAGCAGTACTTC.

This clonotype showed up just a few times. CDR3 coding DNA: TGTGCCAGCAGCCAAGATAGGTTAGGTCACAACGAGCAGTACTTC. Its translation is CASSQDRLGHNEQYF. V and J are TRBV3-1 and TRBJ2-7; D unresolved. Trimming left V 0 bases short and J 5 bases short, with 14 bases between. This CDR3 comprises 15 residues. Germline-derived CDR1 and CDR2 are LGHDT and YNNKEL (reference sequence).

The chain uses TRBV3-1 and TRBJ2-3; 7 nucleotides match TRBD2. The CDR3 is 16 residues long. Trimming cost V 5 bases and J 2 bases; bases outside gene matches: 10. The V gene's germline CDR1 is LGHDT and CDR2 YNNKEL (reference sequence). CDR3 sequence reads: CASSGRASGPTDTQYF. CDR3 sequence (DNA): TGTGCCAGCAGCGGCCGGGCTAGCGGACCCACAGATACGCAGTATTTT.

In this sample, this clonotype turned up once. V and J are TRBV5-1 and TRBJ1-4; maybe TRBD1 (6 bases). The CDR3 runs 18 residues. Per the germline V gene, CDR1 is SGHRS and CDR2 is YFSETQ. V lost 4 bases, J lost 2 bases, and 21 bases lay in between. The CDR3 coding sequence is TGCGCCAGCAGCGGGGACACGGGCCCCCCATCGACTAATGAAAAACTGTTTTTT. This codes for CASSGDTGPPSTNEKLFF.

This clonotype has only a few counts. Germline is not matched at one junction end, which may reflect a read error. The rearrangement joins TRBV4-2 to TRBJ1-1; a possible D gene is TRBD1 (5 bases). From germline, CDR1 is LGHNA and CDR2 YNFKEQ. The CDR3 length is 13 residues. CDR3 sequence reads: CASSVDTNTEAFF. The CDR3, as DNA: TGTGCCAGCAGCGTGGACACGAACACTGAAGCTTTCTTC.

The chain employs TRBV20-1 and TRBJ2-7; perhaps TRBD1 as D (5 bases). The J call may be in error: the DNA end matches TRBJ2-5 better. This CDR3 comprises 13 residues. Germline V lookup: CDR1 DFQATT, CDR2 SNEGSKA (reference sequence). DNA for the CDR3: TGCAGTGCTAGAGGGACACCAGAAGAGACCCAGTACTTC. Its protein product is CSARGTPEETQYF.

The CDR3 DNA reads TGTGCCAGCAGCCGGGACTACATAGTAACAGATACGCAGTATTTT. Protein product: CASSRDYIVTDTQYF. The J gene is TRBJ2-3, the V gene TRBV12-3 or TRBV12-4, with 7 bases matching TRBD2. CDR3 length: 15 amino acids. V gave up 6 bases and J gave up 3 bases; unmatched junction bases: 9.

CDR3 DNA: TGCGCCAGCAGCCTCAGAAACGATGGGTACGAGCAGTACTTC. It encodes CASSLRNDGYEQYF. The V gene is TRBV4-1, the J gene TRBJ2-7; D remains unclear. Per the germline V gene, CDR1 is MGHRA and CDR2 is YSYEKL. This CDR3 region has 14 residues. The germline V and J ends were trimmed by 4 bases and 4 bases, with 14 bases remaining between them.

The V call is TRBV10-2, the J call TRBJ2-3; D not resolved. Trimming pared 4 bases from V and 2 bases from J, leaving 13 bases between. Germline CDR1 and CDR2: WSHSY and SAAADI. The CDR3 extends over 15 amino acids. Here the CDR3 reads CASSVRTLYTDTQYF. CDR3 DNA sequence: TGCGCCAGCAGTGTTCGGACCCTATACACAGATACGCAGTATTTT.

The chain is built from TRBV7-9 and TRBJ1-2, with D possibly TRBD1 on 6 matching bases. CDR1 and CDR2 from the germline V gene are SEHNR and FQNEAQ (reference sequence). The CDR3 sequence is 15 residues long. Trimming took 1 base from V and 8 from J, leaving 17 bases between them. The CDR3 protein is CASSLGDRTSGGYTF. CDR3 sequence (DNA): TGTGCCAGCAGCTTAGGCGACAGGACCTCGGGCGGCTACACCTTC.

The rearrangement uses TRBV5-1 and TRBJ2-7; D is unresolved. The CDR3 extends over 14 amino acids. Germline CDR1 SGHRS, CDR2 YFSETQ. Trimming pared 4 bases from V and 7 bases from J, leaving 18 bases between. As DNA, the CDR3 is TGCGCCAGCAGCCTACACGGCACTCTGGGGGAGCAGTACTTC. Amino acids: CASSLHGTLGEQYF.

The chain has TRBV5-1 and TRBJ2-1; 8 bases align to TRBD2. J lost 5 bases, V lost 4 bases, and 5 bases had no gene match. Looked up from germline, CDR1 is SGHRS and CDR2 is YFSETQ. The length of the CDR3 is 14 residues. The CDR3 nucleotides are TGCGCCAGCAGCCGGACTAGCCCAAACAATGAGCAGTTCTTC. The encoded protein is CASSRTSPNNEQFF.

The chain has TRBV12-3 or TRBV12-4 and TRBJ2-7; D is perhaps TRBD2 (5 bases). The CDR3 runs 14 residues. The V end was cut by 7 bases, the J end by 5 bases, with 18 bases between. The CDR3 is CASTSTGFLHEQYF. In nucleotides, the CDR3 is TGTGCCAGCACCTCTACGGGGTTTCTTCACGAGCAGTACTTC.

V usage is TRBV27 and J usage is TRBJ2-1, with 9 bases aligning to TRBD2. Germline V gene lookup returns CDR1 MNHEY and CDR2 SMNVEV (reference sequence). Trimming at V came to 8 bases and at J to 3 bases, leaving 11 bases not matched to a gene. The CDR3 sequence is 16 residues long. The CDR3 nucleotides read TGTGCCAGCGCAGTTTCTTCTAGCGGGAACTACAATGAGCAGTTCTTC. Translating it yields CASAVSSSGNYNEQFF.

This rearrangement joins TRBV7-8 to TRBJ2-3; 7 nucleotides match TRBD2. This CDR3 is built from 16 residues. Germline CDR1 SGHVS, CDR2 FQNEAQ. V was pared by 4 bases and J by 2 bases, with 9 bases of the junction left unmatched. The chain's CDR3 is CASSSLAGYDTDTQYF. The CDR3, as DNA: TGTGCCAGCAGCTCCTTAGCGGGTTATGACACAGATACGCAGTATTTT.